The sequence of this T cell receptor beta chain was determined in a study of T cell changes during pregnancy in multiple sclerosis. Some clones are missing from TCRdb's copy, which holds only in-frame ones; the method was immunoSEQ multiplex PCR. The sample has approximately 99,000 clones; roughly 92% are singletons. CDR1 and CDR2 from the germline V gene are SGHRS and YFSETQ. V lost 2 bases and J lost 6, with 12 bases in between. The CDR3 consists of 13 residues. This receptor was obtained from a female donor with multiple sclerosis, enrolled in a pregnancy study. The chain recombines TRBV5-1 with TRBJ2-7, with TRBD1 as a possible D gene (5 bases). The specimen comprised peripheral blood, sampled after pregnancy. CDR3 coding DNA: TGCGCCAGCAGCTTAGACCAGGGTCGCGAGCAGTACTTC. It translates to CASSLDQGREQYF. Full variable domain (outside the CDR3, taken from reference TRBV5-1 and TRBJ2-7): KAGVTQTPRYLIKTRGQQVTLSCSPISGHRSVSWYQQTPGQGLQFLFEYFSETQRNKGNFPGRFSGRQFSNSRSEMNVSTLELGDSALYLCASSLDQGREQYFGPGTRLTVT.